A single sample is the source of the 13 T cell receptor beta chains below, sequenced in a study of CD8 T cells in ankylosing spondylitis (TCRdb year 2017). Receptor amplification or capture employed 5' RACE. The run used an Illumina HiSeq 2500. TCRdb reprocessed the public reads (quality trimming at Q25 with fastp, clone calling with MiXCR) and kept in-frame beta chains. Every distinct CDR3 protein forms one entry, paired with its most common genes and DNA. The sample contains 250,000 to 300,000 distinct CDR3 sequences, 15% to 25% of them found a single time. In total, the top ten clones hold 7.8% of the sample. The material sequenced was blood, either unsorted or a sorted T cell fraction (not recorded which). Receptors were obtained from a male donor with ankylosing spondylitis or in good health (not recorded which).

The J gene is TRBJ1-1, the V gene TRBV6-2 or TRBV6-3; TRBD1 matches 7 bases. Germline lookup yields CDR1 MNHEY and CDR2 SVGEGT. Germline trimming cut 4 bases from V and 5 bases from J; bases unmatched to any gene: 7. CDR3 length: 14 amino acids. The CDR3 DNA reads as TGTGCCAGCAGTTCCCCAGGGGGGCTAACTGAAGCTTTCTTT. It is translated as CASSSPGGLTEAFF.

This sequence joins TRBV6-1 and TRBJ2-2, with a tentative D call TRBD1 (7 bases). V was trimmed by 8 bases and J by 4 bases, leaving 14 bases between them. CDR1 and CDR2 from the germline V gene are MNHNS and SASEGT. The CDR3 has 14 amino acids. CDR3 loop: CASQPGGRTGELFF. DNA of the CDR3: TGTGCCAGCCAGCCAGGGGGGCGCACCGGGGAGCTGTTTTTT.

As for this clonotype: The CDR3 does not close with the conserved phenylalanine or tryptophan, likely indicating a read error. The rearrangement links TRBV3-1 to TRBJ2-5; possibly TRBD1 for D (6 bases). The CDR3 consists of 15 residues. Germline loops: CDR1 LGHDT, CDR2 YNNKEL (reference sequence). Trimming pared 2 bases from V and 6 bases from J, leaving 16 bases between. The CDR3 coding sequence is TGTGCCAGCAGCCAACCCGGGACAAATGGTCAGACCCAGTACATC. This translates into CASSQPGTNGQTQYI.

This clonotype was detected only a few times. J is TRBJ2-7 and V is TRBV28, with a weak D call TRBD1 (7 bases). CDR3 length equals 13 residues. Trimming left V 9 bases short and J 4 bases short, with 16 bases between. Looked up from germline, CDR1 is MDHEN and CDR2 is SYDVKM. The CDR3 region has the DNA TGTGCCAGTTCAGGGGGGCCCCCTTACGAGCAGTACGTC. Protein sequence: CASSGGPPYEQYV.

This clonotype was counted between two and nine times. J is TRBJ2-3 and V is TRBV20-1; D is ambiguous. Germline V gives CDR1 DFQATT, CDR2 SNEGSKA (reference sequence). The CDR3 runs 13 residues. V gave up 3 bases and J gave up 2 bases, with 9 bases separating them. Here the CDR3 DNA reads TGCAGTGCTAGGTCTGCGGACACAGATACGCAGTATTTT. It is translated as CSARSADTDTQYF.

This clonotype was observed a handful of times. This chain uses TRBV24-1 with TRBJ2-5; D remains unclear. This CDR3 region has 16 residues. Trimming removed 0 bases at V and 0 bases at J, with 10 bases between. Germline lookup yields CDR1 KGHDR and CDR2 SFDVKD. The CDR3 reads CATSDLGPTNQETQYF. In nucleotides, the CDR3 is TGTGCCACCAGTGATTTGGGTCCAACGAACCAAGAGACCCAGTACTTC.

This clonotype was seen a handful of times. This chain connects TRBV18 to TRBJ1-1; D unclear. V shed 6 bases and J shed 1 base, with 6 bases lying between them. Germline CDR1 and CDR2: KGHSH and LQKENI. The CDR3 has 12 residues. Here the CDR3 DNA reads TGTGCCAGCTCGGACCAGAACACTGAAGCTTTCTTT. This gives the protein CASSDQNTEAFF.

This clonotype was seen more than once but under ten times. The V and J genes are TRBV11-2 and TRBJ2-3; a weak D match, TRBD2 (6 bases). Germline CDR1 SGHAT, CDR2 FQNNGV. V gave up 2 bases and J gave up 2 bases, with 20 bases separating them. The CDR3 length is 18 residues. The CDR3: CASSLRRGERWNTDTQYF. The DNA of the CDR3 is TGTGCCAGCAGCTTAAGGAGGGGAGAGAGGTGGAACACAGATACGCAGTATTTT.

The chain combines TRBV6-1 with TRBJ2-7; D may be TRBD1 or TRBD2 (5 bases each). V gave up 5 bases and J gave up 3 bases, with 17 bases separating them. Germline CDR1 MNHNS, CDR2 SASEGT. The CDR3 is 15 amino acids. The CDR3 spells CASSLRGRGHYEQYV. The CDR3 DNA follows: TGTGCCAGCAGTCTTAGGGGTAGAGGGCACTACGAGCAGTACGTC.

The chain combines TRBV20-1 with TRBJ2-2; possible D gene TRBD1, 5 bases. The germline gives CDR1 DFQATT, CDR2 SNEGSKA (reference sequence). The germline V and J ends were trimmed by 4 bases and 0 bases, with 9 bases remaining between them. The CDR3 sequence is 14 residues long. CDR3: CSAKTATNTGELFF. The CDR3 DNA is TGCAGTGCTAAGACAGCTACGAACACCGGGGAGCTGTTTTTT.

This chain joins TRBV7-8 and TRBJ1-1; D not resolved. In germline, CDR1 is SGHVS, CDR2 FQNEAQ. V was pared by 1 base and J by 1 base, with 10 bases between. This CDR3 is built from 15 residues. The CDR3 bases are TGTGCCAGCAGCTTAGGGGTGGCTCGGAACACTGAAGCTTTCTTT. As protein: CASSLGVARNTEAFF. Filled out from reference TRBV7-8 and TRBJ1-1, the complete variable domain reads GAGVSQSPRYKVAKRGQDVALRCDPISGHVSLFWYQQALGQGPEFLTYFQNEAQLDKSGLPSDRFFAERPEGSVSTLKIQRTQQEDSAVYLCASSLGVARNTEAFFGQGTRLTVV.

This clonotype occurred a few times. As DNA, the CDR3 is TGCGCCAGCAGCTTGGCCACGGGATTGCACACTGAAGCTTTCTTT. It codes for CASSLATGLHTEAFF. This chain joins TRBV5-1 and TRBJ1-1; D gene ambiguous. CDR1 SGHRS and CDR2 YFSETQ come from the germline V gene. V dropped 0 bases and J dropped 3 bases, with 12 bases sitting between them. This CDR3 is 15 amino acids long.

This clonotype was seen ten or more times. The V call is TRBV20-1, the J call TRBJ1-5; D unresolved. CDR3 length: 15 amino acids. Germline V gives CDR1 DFQATT, CDR2 SNEGSKA (reference sequence). Trimming cost V 4 bases and J 0 bases, with 13 bases left between them. CDR3 protein: CSATTDFYSNQPQHF. For the CDR3, the DNA is TGCAGTGCTACGACGGATTTCTATAGCAATCAGCCCCAGCATTTT.